Shown below are 15 T cell receptor beta chains from a single sample sequenced in a study of identical twins. TCRdb reprocessed the 5' RACE reads with MiXCR, giving one entry per CDR3 protein. The sample contains about 250,000 distinct CDR3 sequences, 6% to 8.5% of which appear only once. The same specimen was also included in a second study, on yellow fever vaccine responses in identical twins.

The sample comprised CD8+ T cells sorted from blood. These receptors all stem from a woman between 18 and 29 years old in good health.

V usage is TRBV12-3 or TRBV12-4 and J usage is TRBJ1-1; D perhaps matches TRBD1 (6 bases). V lost 2 bases and J lost 9, with 19 bases in between. This CDR3 comprises 15 residues. CDR3 region: CASSLKPGALEQAFF. CDR3 DNA: TGTGCCAGCAGTTTAAAACCAGGGGCCCTTGAACAAGCTTTCTTT.

Many counts were recorded for this clonotype. V usage is TRBV7-9 and J usage is TRBJ1-1, with D uncertain. V lost 4 bases to trimming and J lost 2 bases, with 17 bases between them. CDR3 size: 16 residues. Germline V CDR1 and CDR2: SEHNR, FQNEAQ (reference sequence). CDR3 sequence: CASSSTSAESNTEAFF. The CDR3 nucleotides are TGTGCCAGCAGCTCGACATCGGCGGAGAGTAACACTGAAGCTTTCTTT.

This clonotype was recorded a few times. The chain links TRBV27 to TRBJ2-1; 11 bases fit TRBD2. V lost 5 bases and J lost 3; bases outside the gene matches: 3. Germline V CDR1 and CDR2: MNHEY, SMNVEV (reference sequence). This CDR3 is 15 amino acids long. CDR3 region: CASSITSGSYNEQFF. The CDR3 DNA sequence: TGTGCCAGCAGTATCACTAGCGGGAGCTACAATGAGCAGTTCTTC.

There are a few counts of this clonotype. The V call is TRBV20-1, the J call TRBJ2-1, with D possibly TRBD2 on 6 matching bases. Germline V gives CDR1 DFQATT, CDR2 SNEGSKA (reference sequence). The CDR3 totals 12 residues. The CDR3 reads CGGEISYNEQFF. The CDR3, as DNA: TGCGGCGGGGAGATCTCCTACAATGAGCAGTTCTTC.

This clonotype was detected a few times. This chain joins TRBV29-1 and TRBJ1-2; D is possibly TRBD1 (5 bases). Germline V CDR1 and CDR2: SQVTM, ANQGSEA. CDR3 size: 14 residues. V dropped 3 bases and J dropped 2 bases, with 13 bases sitting between them. CDR3 amino acids: CSVDVQGGNYGYTF. The CDR3 nucleotides are TGCAGCGTTGACGTGCAGGGAGGGAACTATGGCTACACCTTC.

This clonotype was found many times. The V gene is TRBV7-9, the J gene TRBJ2-7; 7 nucleotides line up with TRBD2. Germline lookup yields CDR1 SEHNR and CDR2 FQNEAQ (reference sequence). The V segment lost 2 bases and the J segment 7 bases; nucleotides outside the gene matches: 5. CDR3 length equals 13 residues. In DNA form, the CDR3 reads TGTGCCAGCAGCTTATTACTAGCGCAAGAGCAGTACTTC. This encodes CASSLLLAQEQYF. The whole variable domain, filled in from reference TRBV7-9 and TRBJ2-7, reads DTGVSQNPRHKITKRGQNVTFRCDPISEHNRLYWYRQTLGQGPEFLTYFQNEAQLEKSRLLSDRFSAERPKGSFSTLEIQRTEQGDSAMYLCASSLLLAQEQYFGPGTRLTVT.

A few counts support this clonotype. The chain links TRBV11-2 to TRBJ2-1, with 8 bases fitting TRBD2. Germline CDR1 is SGHAT and CDR2 is FQNNGV. Germline trimming cut 0 bases from V and 6 bases from J; bases unmatched to any gene: 16. This CDR3 comprises 19 residues. This chain's CDR3 is CASSLDRGGGRPWGNEQFF. DNA of the CDR3: TGTGCCAGCAGCTTAGATAGGGGGGGCGGGAGGCCCTGGGGCAATGAGCAGTTCTTC.

This clonotype was seen many times. The chain joins TRBV25-1 to TRBJ1-1; no reliable D call. From germline, CDR1 is MGHDK and CDR2 SYGVNS. This CDR3 has 12 residues. Trimming pared 3 bases from V and 8 bases from J, leaving 10 bases between. The CDR3 DNA reads as TGTGCCAGCAGTGAGACCAATCAGGAAGCTTTCTTT. Protein: CASSETNQEAFF.

This clonotype was found a few times. The V call is TRBV5-6, the J call TRBJ2-7; 10 bases are a match to TRBD2. Trimming cost V 5 bases and J 2 bases; bases outside gene matches: 7. The CDR3 sequence is 15 residues long. Looked up from germline, CDR1 is SGHDT and CDR2 is YYEEEE. In nucleotides, the CDR3 is TGTGCCAGCAGTTGGAGCGGGAGGGCCCCCTACGAGCAGTACTTC. This codes for CASSWSGRAPYEQYF.

This clonotype was recorded a few times. This chain joins TRBV20-1 and TRBJ2-3, with 13 positions matching TRBD2. CDR3 length: 15 amino acids. V shed 4 bases, J shed 7 bases, and the junction held 8 bases outside the gene matches. The germline gives CDR1 DFQATT, CDR2 SNEGSKA (reference sequence). CDR3 DNA: TGCAGTGCTACCAGTGGACTAGCGGGAGTGCATACGCAGTATTTT. Its protein product is CSATSGLAGVHTQYF.

The chain carries TRBV10-1 and TRBJ2-3; D tentatively reads TRBD1 or TRBD2 (5 bases each). The V and J ends lost 4 bases and 0 bases respectively, with 11 bases between them. Germline lookup yields CDR1 WNHNN and CDR2 SYGVQD (reference sequence). CDR3 length equals 15 residues. The CDR3 coding sequence is TGCGCCAGCAGTGCTCGGGACCCGAGCACAGATACGCAGTATTTT. Amino acids: CASSARDPSTDTQYF.

There are many counts of this clonotype. The rearrangement joins TRBV24-1 to TRBJ2-1, with D tentatively TRBD1 or TRBD2 (5 bases each). Trimming took 4 bases from V and 8 from J, leaving 14 bases between them. The CDR3 spans 14 residues. Germline-derived CDR1 and CDR2 are KGHDR and SFDVKD. The CDR3, as DNA: TGTGCCACCAGTGACCAGGGTCGAGGGCATGAGCAGTTCTTC. It specifies CATSDQGRGHEQFF.

In this sample, this clonotype turned up many times. This sequence joins TRBV6-5 and TRBJ2-3, with 10 bases aligning to TRBD2. V dropped 6 bases and J dropped 3; count of bases not matched to a gene: 12. Germline CDR1 is MNHEY and CDR2 is SVGAGI. The CDR3 spans 17 residues. The CDR3 DNA follows: TGTGCCAGCAGCTACAGCTTAGCGGGGGGATCTACAGATACGCAGTATTTT. The encoded protein is CASSYSLAGGSTDTQYF.

This clonotype was recorded many times. The J gene is TRBJ2-1, the V gene TRBV7-2; a possible D gene is TRBD2 (6 bases). Per germline, CDR1 SGHTA and CDR2 FQGNSA. V lost 7 bases, J lost 8 bases, and 12 bases lay in between. CDR3 length: 12 residues. The CDR3 loop reads CASTLWGDEQFF. The CDR3 coding sequence is TGTGCCAGCACCCTTTGGGGGGATGAGCAGTTCTTC.

The table lists this clonotype with many counts. The V call is TRBV28, the J call TRBJ2-7; TRBD1 matches 8 bases. The length of the CDR3 is 16 residues. V lost 5 bases, J lost 0 bases, and 9 bases stayed unmatched. Germline CDR1 reads MDHEN; CDR2 reads SYDVKM. The CDR3 loop is CASSTVRQGSSYEQYF. Written as DNA, the CDR3 is TGTGCCAGCAGTACGGTGAGACAGGGGAGCTCCTACGAGCAGTACTTC.